These 2 T cell receptor beta chains were all obtained from the same sample, sequenced in a study of T cell responses to AZD1222 COVID-19 vaccine. Some clones are missing from TCRdb's copy, which holds only in-frame ones; the method was immunoSEQ multiplex PCR. Of roughly 130,000 clones detected, about nine tenths appear once; the ten largest clones hold approximately 1.5%. The sequencing here drew on peripheral blood, taken on day 0 of AZD1222 vaccination. These receptors all come from an adult in good health.

The chain links TRBV18 to TRBJ2-5; D remains ambiguous. This CDR3 comprises 13 residues. CDR1 and CDR2 (germline): KGHSH, LQKENI. The ends were cut back, 3 bases at V and 5 bases at J, with 10 bases in the middle. As DNA, the CDR3 is TGTGCCAGCTCACCCCCCAATGGGGAGACCCAGTACTTC. Protein product: CASSPPNGETQYF. Full variable domain (remainder filled in from reference TRBV18 and TRBJ2-5): NAGVMQNPRHLVRRRGQEARLRCSPMKGHSHVYWYRQLPEEGLKFMVYLQKENIIDESGMPKERFSAEFPKEGPSILRIQQVVRGDSAAYFCASSPPNGETQYFGPGTRLLVL.

This sequence joins TRBV19 and TRBJ2-5; 11 positions agree with TRBD2. Germline V CDR1 and CDR2: LNHDA, SQIVND (reference sequence). The CDR3 totals 15 residues. Unmatched junction bases numbered 0, after V lost 2 bases and J lost 1 base. This chain's CDR3 is CASSILAGGQETQYF. The CDR3 DNA reads TGTGCCAGTAGTATACTAGCGGGGGGCCAAGAGACCCAGTACTTC.